The rows below give T cell receptor beta chains drawn from one sample of a study of shared clonotypes between healthy human individuals. Data came from immunoSEQ multiplex PCR; TCRdb stores just in-frame clones and leaves some out. The sample includes some 2 million clones, roughly 95% of them seen just once. The sequenced sample was naive CD8+ T cells sorted from blood. These receptors originate from a man aged 18 to 29 in good health. Each CDR3 is given with its conserved first and last residue. D genes are given only for firm matches. Clone size appears in some rows only: once, few, many, or a class for an expanded clone.

j_call: TRBJ1-2
v_call: TRBV29-1
d_call: TRBD1
clone_size: .
cdr3_nt: TGCAGCGTCCCGGAGGACAGGGAGGGGAATGGCTACACCTTC
cdr3_aa: CSVPEDREGNGYTF

j_call: TRBJ2-1
v_call: TRBV27
d_call: TRBD2
clone_size: .
cdr3_nt: TGTGCCAGCAGTTTTTTGGGGCCATCTTTCGCGGGAGCACACTACAATGAGCAGTTCTTC
cdr3_aa: CASSFLGPSFAGAHYNEQFF

j_call: TRBJ2-2
v_call: TRBV6-1
d_call: TRBD2
clone_size: .
cdr3_nt: TGTGCCAGCAGTGATGGGAGGGGACTGAACACCGGGGAGCTGTTTTTT
cdr3_aa: CASSDGRGLNTGELFF

j_call: TRBJ2-7
v_call: TRBV30
d_call: TRBD2
clone_size: .
cdr3_nt: TGTGCCTGGAGTTCAACGGGGGGTTACGAGCAGTACTTC
cdr3_aa: CAWSSTGGYEQYF

j_call: TRBJ1-1
v_call: TRBV4-3
d_call: .
clone_size: .
cdr3_nt: TGCGCCAGCAGCCAAGCGCAGGGGTTGAACACTGAAGCTTTCTTT
cdr3_aa: CASSQAQGLNTEAFF

j_call: TRBJ2-5
v_call: TRBV13
d_call: TRBD1
clone_size: .
cdr3_nt: TGTGCCAGCAGCCTCGGACCCACCGGGACAGGGGAGACCCAGTACTTC
cdr3_aa: CASSLGPTGTGETQYF

j_call: TRBJ1-2
v_call: TRBV4-1
d_call: TRBD1
clone_size: .
cdr3_nt: TGCGCCAGCAGCCAAGAGGACAGGGATAACTATGGCTACACCTTC
cdr3_aa: CASSQEDRDNYGYTF

j_call: TRBJ2-1
v_call: TRBV10-3
d_call: TRBD2
clone_size: .
cdr3_nt: TGTGCCATCAGTGAGTCGGGAAGCCTAGCGGTAACCCAGTTCTTC
cdr3_aa: CAISESGSLAVTQFF

j_call: TRBJ2-3
v_call: TRBV6-5
d_call: .
clone_size: once
cdr3_nt: TGTGCCAGCAGTAATATCGAGACTAGGCATACGCAGTATTTT
cdr3_aa: CASSNIETRHTQYF

j_call: TRBJ1-5
v_call: TRBV28
d_call: .
clone_size: once
cdr3_nt: TGTGCCAGCCTGGAATCCCCGGACAGATATCAGCCCCAGCATTTT
cdr3_aa: CASLESPDRYQPQHF

j_call: TRBJ1-3
v_call: TRBV19
d_call: .
clone_size: few
cdr3_nt: TGTGCCAGTAGTATAGTCTGGGACACCGACTCTGGAAACACCATATATTTT
cdr3_aa: CASSIVWDTDSGNTIYF

j_call: TRBJ2-7
v_call: TRBV29-1
d_call: .
clone_size: .
cdr3_nt: TGCAGCGTTGTTCCGGAGAGCTCCTACGAGCAGTACTTC
cdr3_aa: CSVVPESSYEQYF

j_call: TRBJ2-7
v_call: TRBV5-4
d_call: .
clone_size: .
cdr3_nt: TGTGCCAGCAGCTTCGACGATAGCGAGCAGTACTTC
cdr3_aa: CASSFDDSEQYF

j_call: TRBJ2-7
v_call: TRBV13
d_call: .
clone_size: .
cdr3_nt: TGTGCCAGCAGCGAGGGGAACGAGCAGTACTTC
cdr3_aa: CASSEGNEQYF

j_call: TRBJ1-3
v_call: TRBV9
d_call: .
clone_size: .
cdr3_nt: TGTGCCAGCAGCGGGAATGGAAACACCATATATTTT
cdr3_aa: CASSGNGNTIYF

j_call: TRBJ2-1
v_call: TRBV30
d_call: .
clone_size: .
cdr3_nt: TGTGCCTGGGTGCTCACGGGAGCCTCTCGGATCTTC
cdr3_aa: CAWVLTGASRIF

j_call: TRBJ2-7
v_call: TRBV5-4
d_call: .
clone_size: .
cdr3_nt: TGTGCCAGCAGCCTGTACAGGGAGGACGAGCAGTACTTC
cdr3_aa: CASSLYREDEQYF

j_call: TRBJ1-1
v_call: TRBV19
d_call: TRBD1
clone_size: once
cdr3_nt: TGTGCCAGTAGTATTTTTGAGGGGGCCACTGAAGCTTTCTTT
cdr3_aa: CASSIFEGATEAFF

j_call: TRBJ2-1
v_call: TRBV2
d_call: .
clone_size: .
cdr3_nt: TGTGCCAGCAGTGGACAGTATTTTGAGCAGTTCTTC
cdr3_aa: CASSGQYFEQFF

j_call: TRBJ1-2
v_call: TRBV29-1
d_call: .
clone_size: .
cdr3_nt: TGCAGCGCCAGAGTCCGGGGGGCCGTGGATGGCTACACCTTC
cdr3_aa: CSARVRGAVDGYTF

j_call: TRBJ2-7
v_call: TRBV10-3
d_call: .
clone_size: .
cdr3_nt: TGTGCCATCAGTGATTTCGGGGAGGGGGACTACGAGCAGTACTTC
cdr3_aa: CAISDFGEGDYEQYF

j_call: TRBJ1-3
v_call: TRBV4-1
d_call: TRBD1
clone_size: .
cdr3_nt: TGCGCCAGCAGCCAAGTGCTCCTACATGGGACAGTCCCCGGAAACACCATATATTTT
cdr3_aa: CASSQVLLHGTVPGNTIYF

j_call: TRBJ1-5
v_call: TRBV6-4
d_call: TRBD1
clone_size: .
cdr3_nt: TGTGCCAGCAGTCAATACAGGGGGGATCAGCCCCAGCATTTT
cdr3_aa: CASSQYRGDQPQHF

j_call: TRBJ2-1
v_call: TRBV4-3
d_call: .
clone_size: .
cdr3_nt: TGCGCCAGCAGCCAAGATTCCCCCTACAATGAGCAGTTCTTC
cdr3_aa: CASSQDSPYNEQFF